This TCR beta chain was captured in a study of blood T cells in healthy people across ages. Every sample yielded at least 6.5 million isolated PBMCs. This clonotype turned up a few times. A sample-barcoded 5' primer and a J-beta primer mix were used in a second PCR of about 6 to 11 cycles. Tagging of each cDNA molecule was performed by a template-switch adaptor with 12 random nucleotides. One entry per CDR3 protein, called by TCRdb with MiXCR from the 5' RACE reads. The repertoire holds about 1.4 million distinct CDR3 sequences, around 59% seen once, with approximately 7% in the top ten. This CDR3 has 16 amino acids. V shed 6 bases, J shed 6 bases, and the junction held 14 bases outside the gene matches. Germline lookup yields CDR1 MNHNY and CDR2 SVGAGI (reference sequence).

The receptor comes from a man aged 18-30 years in good health. Sequenced sample: blood. This rearrangement joins TRBV6-6 to TRBJ1-2, with 9 nucleotides matching TRBD1. The CDR3 nucleotides read TGTGCCAGCAGCCTTCCATCACTACAGGGGGCAGATGGCTACACCTTC. It encodes CASSLPSLQGADGYTF.